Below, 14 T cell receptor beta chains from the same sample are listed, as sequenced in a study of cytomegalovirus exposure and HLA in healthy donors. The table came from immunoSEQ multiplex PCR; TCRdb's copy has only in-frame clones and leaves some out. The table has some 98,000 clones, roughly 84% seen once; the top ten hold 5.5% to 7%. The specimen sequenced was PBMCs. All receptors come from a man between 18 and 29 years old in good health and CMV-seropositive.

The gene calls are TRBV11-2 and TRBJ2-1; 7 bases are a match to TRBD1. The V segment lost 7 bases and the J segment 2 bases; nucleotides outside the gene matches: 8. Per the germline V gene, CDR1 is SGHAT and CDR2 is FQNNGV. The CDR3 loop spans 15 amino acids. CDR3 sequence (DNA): TGTGCCAGCACCAAAAACAGGGGCACCTACAATGAGCAGTTCTTC. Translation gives CASTKNRGTYNEQFF. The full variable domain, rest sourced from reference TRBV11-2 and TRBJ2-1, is EAGVAQSPRYKIIEKRQSVAFWCNPISGHATLYWYQQILGQGPKLLIQFQNNGVVDDSQLPKDRFSAERLKGVDSTLKIQPAKLEDSAVYLCASTKNRGTYNEQFFGPGTRLTVL.

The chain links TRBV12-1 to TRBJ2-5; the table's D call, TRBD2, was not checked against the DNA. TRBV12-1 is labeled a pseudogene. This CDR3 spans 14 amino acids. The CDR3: CASSDPGDQETQYF. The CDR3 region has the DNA TGTGCCAGCAGCGATCCGGGAGATCAAGAGACCCAGTACTTC.

The CDR3 spells CASSLAIYRGTSNTEAFF. As DNA, the CDR3 is TGTGCCAGCAGCTTAGCGATCTACAGGGGGACTTCGAACACTGAAGCTTTCTTT. The chain combines TRBV7-8 with TRBJ1-1, with TRBD1 identical over 8 bases. After removal of 0 bases from V and 1 base from J, the junction contained 10 bases not matched to a gene. This CDR3 has 18 amino acids. From germline, CDR1 is SGHVS and CDR2 FQNEAQ.

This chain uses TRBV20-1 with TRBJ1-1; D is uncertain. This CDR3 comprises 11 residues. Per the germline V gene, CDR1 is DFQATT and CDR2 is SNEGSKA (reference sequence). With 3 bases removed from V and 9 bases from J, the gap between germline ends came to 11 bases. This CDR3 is CSASDGSKAFF. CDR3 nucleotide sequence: TGCAGTGCTAGTGATGGCAGTAAAGCTTTCTTT.

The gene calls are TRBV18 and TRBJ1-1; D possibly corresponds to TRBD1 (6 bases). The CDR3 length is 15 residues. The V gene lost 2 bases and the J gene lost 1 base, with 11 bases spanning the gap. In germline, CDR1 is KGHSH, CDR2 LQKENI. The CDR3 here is CASSPGGSENTEAFF. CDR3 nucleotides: TGTGCCAGCTCACCAGGGGGCTCCGAGAACACTGAAGCTTTCTTT. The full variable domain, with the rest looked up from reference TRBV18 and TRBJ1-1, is NAGVMQNPRHLVRRRGQEARLRCSPMKGHSHVYWYRQLPEEGLKFMVYLQKENIIDESGMPKERFSAEFPKEGPSILRIQQVVRGDSAAYFCASSPGGSENTEAFFGQGTRLTVV.

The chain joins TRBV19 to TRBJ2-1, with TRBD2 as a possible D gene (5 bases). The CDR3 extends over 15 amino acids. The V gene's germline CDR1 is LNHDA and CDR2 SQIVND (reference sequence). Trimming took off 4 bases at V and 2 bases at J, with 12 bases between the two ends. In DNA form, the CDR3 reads TGTGCCAGTAGTAAAGGCGGGCGTACCTACAATGAGCAGTTCTTC. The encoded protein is CASSKGGRTYNEQFF.

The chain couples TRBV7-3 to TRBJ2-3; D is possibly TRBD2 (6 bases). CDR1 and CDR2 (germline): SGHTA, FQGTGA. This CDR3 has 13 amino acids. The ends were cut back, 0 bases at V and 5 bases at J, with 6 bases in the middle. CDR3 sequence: CASSLTGGDTQYF. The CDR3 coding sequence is TGTGCCAGCAGCTTAACGGGGGGAGATACGCAGTATTTT.

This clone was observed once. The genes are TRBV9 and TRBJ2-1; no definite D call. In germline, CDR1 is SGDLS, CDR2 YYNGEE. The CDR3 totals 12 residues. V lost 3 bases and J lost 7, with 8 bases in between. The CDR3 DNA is TGTGCCAGCAGCGCAATTAGTAATGAGCAGTTCTTC. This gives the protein CASSAISNEQFF. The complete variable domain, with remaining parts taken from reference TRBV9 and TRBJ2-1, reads DSGVTQTPKHLITATGQRVTLRCSPRSGDLSVYWYQQSLDQGLQFLIQYYNGEERAKGNILERFSAQQFPDLHSELNLSSLELGDSALYFCASSAISNEQFFGPGTRLTVL.

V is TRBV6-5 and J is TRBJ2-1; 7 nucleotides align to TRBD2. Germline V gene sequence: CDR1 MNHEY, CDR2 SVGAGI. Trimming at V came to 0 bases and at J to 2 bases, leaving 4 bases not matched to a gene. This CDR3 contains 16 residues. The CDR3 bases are TGTGCCAGCAGTTACTCTATCGGGGGGACCTACAATGAGCAGTTCTTC. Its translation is CASSYSIGGTYNEQFF.

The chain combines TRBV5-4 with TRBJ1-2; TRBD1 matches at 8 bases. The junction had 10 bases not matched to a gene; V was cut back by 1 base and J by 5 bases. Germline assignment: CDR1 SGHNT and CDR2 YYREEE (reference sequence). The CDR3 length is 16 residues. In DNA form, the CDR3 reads TGTGCCAGCAGCTTGTTTGCGGCAGGGGGCAGTTATGGCTACACCTTC. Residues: CASSLFAAGGSYGYTF. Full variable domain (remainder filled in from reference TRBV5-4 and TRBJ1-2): ETGVTQSPTHLIKTRGQQVTLRCSSQSGHNTVSWYQQALGQGPQFIFQYYREEENGRGNFPPRFSGLQFPNYSSELNVNALELDDSALYLCASSLFAAGGSYGYTFGSGTRLTVV.

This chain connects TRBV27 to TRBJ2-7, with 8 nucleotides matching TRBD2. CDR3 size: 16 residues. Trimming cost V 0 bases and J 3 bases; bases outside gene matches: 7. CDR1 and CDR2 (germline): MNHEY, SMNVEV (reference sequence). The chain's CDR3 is CASSLSMSGSFYEQYF. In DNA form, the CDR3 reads TGTGCCAGCAGTTTATCGATGAGCGGGAGTTTCTACGAGCAGTACTTC.

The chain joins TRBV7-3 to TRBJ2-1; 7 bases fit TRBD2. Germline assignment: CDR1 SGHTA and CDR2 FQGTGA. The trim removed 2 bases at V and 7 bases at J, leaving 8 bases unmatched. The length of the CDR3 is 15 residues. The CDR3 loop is CASSLGAGSRNEQFF. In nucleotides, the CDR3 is TGTGCCAGCAGCTTAGGAGCGGGATCTAGGAATGAGCAGTTCTTC.

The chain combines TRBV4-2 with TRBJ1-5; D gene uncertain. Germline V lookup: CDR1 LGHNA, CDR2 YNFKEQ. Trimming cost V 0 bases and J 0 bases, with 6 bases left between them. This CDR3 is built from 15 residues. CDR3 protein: CASSQEHSSNQPQHF. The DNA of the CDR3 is TGTGCCAGCAGCCAAGAACACAGTAGCAATCAGCCCCAGCATTTT.

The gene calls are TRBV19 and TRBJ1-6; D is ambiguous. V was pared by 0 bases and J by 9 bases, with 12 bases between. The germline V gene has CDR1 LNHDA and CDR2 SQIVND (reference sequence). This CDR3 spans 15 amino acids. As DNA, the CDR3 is TGTGCCAGTAGTATAGATCTATGGAGCCCTTCACCCCTCCACTTT. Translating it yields CASSIDLWSPSPLHF.